The 8 T cell receptor beta chains below were found in one sample sequenced in a study of blood T cell repertoires in COVID-19. Clones were sequenced by immunoSEQ multiplex PCR, and TCRdb holds only the in-frame ones, with some missing. The table lists about 220,000 clones, around 90% of them singletons. The sequencing sample was made of PBMCs or T cells enriched from blood (not recorded which). These receptors were taken from a woman aged 45-65 years with acute COVID-19.

The chain combines TRBV7-3 with TRBJ2-3, with D possibly being TRBD2 (5 bases). V was cut by 4 bases and J by 1 base, with 15 bases left in between. The CDR3 contains 16 residues. Germline assignment: CDR1 SGHTA and CDR2 FQGTGA. CDR3 nucleotide sequence: TGTGCCAGCAGCTCCCAACCGGGGATGGGCACAGATACGCAGTATTTT. Translation: CASSSQPGMGTDTQYF.

The chain links TRBV27 to TRBJ2-1; 8 positions match TRBD2. The CDR3 has 15 amino acids. Germline CDR1 MNHEY, CDR2 SMNVEV (reference sequence). V shed 2 bases, J shed 0 bases, and the junction held 0 bases outside the gene matches. DNA for the CDR3: TGTGCCAGCAGTTTAGCGGGAGGCTCCTACAATGAGCAGTTCTTC. Translating gives CASSLAGGSYNEQFF.

The chain is built from TRBV9 and TRBJ2-7; maybe TRBD2 (6 bases). The CDR3 has 17 residues. The germline gives CDR1 SGDLS, CDR2 YYNGEE. The V and J ends lost 4 bases and 5 bases respectively, with 25 bases between them. In DNA, the CDR3 is TGTGCCAGCAGCTCCCCCCGTGTTTCGGGGGATCGCCACGAGCAGTACTTC. Its protein product is CASSSPRVSGDRHEQYF.

The chain links TRBV5-1 to TRBJ1-6; no reliable D call. The CDR3 totals 14 residues. Trimming left V 0 bases short and J 10 bases short, with 11 bases between. CDR1 is SGHRS, CDR2 YFSETQ, per germline. In DNA, the CDR3 is TGCGCCAGCAGCTTGGCCATGGAGGGCTCACCCCTCCACTTT. This translates into CASSLAMEGSPLHF.

This chain connects TRBV18 to TRBJ1-2; D is undetermined. V gave up 3 bases and J gave up 2 bases, with 10 bases separating them. Per the germline V gene, CDR1 is KGHSH and CDR2 is LQKENI. The CDR3 has 14 amino acids. The CDR3 DNA reads as TGTGCCAGCTCACCTTCGAGGGAAAACTATGGCTACACCTTC. It is translated as CASSPSRENYGYTF. The full variable domain, with the rest looked up from reference TRBV18 and TRBJ1-2, is NAGVMQNPRHLVRRRGQEARLRCSPMKGHSHVYWYRQLPEEGLKFMVYLQKENIIDESGMPKERFSAEFPKEGPSILRIQQVVRGDSAAYFCASSPSRENYGYTFGSGTRLTVV.

The gene calls are TRBV27 and TRBJ2-1; no clear D. The CDR3 has 14 residues. Trimming removed 6 bases from V and 2 bases from J, with 11 bases in between. Germline CDR1 reads MNHEY; CDR2 reads SMNVEV (reference sequence). The CDR3 nucleotides are TGTGCCAGCAGCTCCCGGGTTCCCTACAATGAGCAGTTCTTC. It is translated as CASSSRVPYNEQFF.

Notes on this clone: Other nucleotide sequences in the sample specify the same CDR3. The genes are TRBV19 and TRBJ2-7; 8 bases align to TRBD1. From germline, CDR1 is LNHDA and CDR2 SQIVND (reference sequence). V lost 6 bases to trimming and J lost 2 bases; unmatched junction nucleotides: 6. The CDR3 covers 14 residues. The CDR3 nucleotides read TGTGCCAGTAGCCCCGGGACAGGACCCTACGAGCAGTACTTC. Protein sequence: CASSPGTGPYEQYF.

The chain carries TRBV16 and TRBJ1-4; D is uncertain. This CDR3 is built from 11 residues. The germline gives CDR1 KGHSY, CDR2 FQNENV. Deletions cut 2 bases from V and 8 bases from J, with 3 bases between. The CDR3, as DNA: TGTGCCAGCAGCCAAGTAGAAAAACTGTTTTTT. It translates to CASSQVEKLFF.